This T cell receptor beta chain was obtained from a study of control samples from healthy donors and cancer patients. Germline CDR1 reads LNHDA; CDR2 reads SQIVND (reference sequence). The CDR3 spans 14 residues. The V gene end was trimmed by 3 bases and the J gene end by 10 bases; junction bases not matched to a gene: 10. TCRdb's table, derived via immunoSEQ multiplex PCR, lists solely in-frame clones and lacks some. The sample lists about 95,000 clones, about 87% occurring once. Sample: blood. The receptor's source is a woman in her 70s in good health. The chain carries TRBV19 and TRBJ2-3; 7 bases agree with TRBD2. CDR3 nucleotide sequence: TGTGCCAGTAGTATTGGCCCGGGACGGGGGGCGCAGTATTTT. Translation gives CASSIGPGRGAQYF.